This T cell receptor beta chain was sequenced during a study of tumor and adjacent non-tumor tissue in lung cancer. Germline CDR1 is ENHRY and CDR2 is SYGVKD. The CDR3 spans 11 residues. A modified ARM-PCR protocol with three rounds of nested PCR amplified TCRbeta. TCRdb analysed the multiplex PCR reads with MiXCR anew, one entry per CDR3 protein. The sample lists approximately 65,000 distinct CDR3 sequences; 55% to 70% were seen once. Study observations and caveats: Higher tumor TCR diversity was associated with shorter survival. Significantly higher TCR diversity was found in tumor than normal lung.

On this clonotype itself: The antigen is undetermined. One end of the junction fails to match germline, which may point to a read error.

This sample's RNA came from whole unsorted tissue. Newly diagnosed lung cancer patients had thoracic surgery in China, August–November 2014, without prior chemotherapy. This sequence was found in a man aged 50 to 59 with non-small cell lung cancer. The sequenced material came from lung tumor tissue. The chain employs TRBV10-3 and TRBJ2-5; no clear D gene. The CDR3 DNA is TGTGCCAGTCAACAGCAAGAGACCCAGCACTTC. Its translation is CASQQQETQHF.